This T cell receptor beta chain was sequenced during a study of shared clonotypes between healthy human individuals. Assay used: immunoSEQ multiplex PCR; TCRdb lists only in-frame clones, some missing. The data hold some 2,500,000 clones, with less than 95% observed a single time. General observations from the study: Generation probabilities of non-shared clonotypes were lower (relative to those shared by all four donors).

With 4 bases removed from V and 6 bases from J, the gap between germline ends came to 12 bases. The CDR3 has 13 amino acids. The germline V gene has CDR1 LGHNA and CDR2 YNFKEQ. As to this clone: Its cognate antigen is unknown.

V is TRBV4-2 and J is TRBJ1-2; the D gene is possibly TRBD1 (5 bases). The TCR was taken from a man aged 18 to 29 in good health. Some clones in this sample may be carry-over from other donors' samples. The sample taken for sequencing was naive CD4+ T cells from PBMCs. Subset defined: CD45RA+ positively selected. CDR3 residues: CASSLARGDGYTF. In DNA form, the CDR3 reads TGTGCCAGCAGCCTCGCCCGGGGGGATGGCTACACCTTC.